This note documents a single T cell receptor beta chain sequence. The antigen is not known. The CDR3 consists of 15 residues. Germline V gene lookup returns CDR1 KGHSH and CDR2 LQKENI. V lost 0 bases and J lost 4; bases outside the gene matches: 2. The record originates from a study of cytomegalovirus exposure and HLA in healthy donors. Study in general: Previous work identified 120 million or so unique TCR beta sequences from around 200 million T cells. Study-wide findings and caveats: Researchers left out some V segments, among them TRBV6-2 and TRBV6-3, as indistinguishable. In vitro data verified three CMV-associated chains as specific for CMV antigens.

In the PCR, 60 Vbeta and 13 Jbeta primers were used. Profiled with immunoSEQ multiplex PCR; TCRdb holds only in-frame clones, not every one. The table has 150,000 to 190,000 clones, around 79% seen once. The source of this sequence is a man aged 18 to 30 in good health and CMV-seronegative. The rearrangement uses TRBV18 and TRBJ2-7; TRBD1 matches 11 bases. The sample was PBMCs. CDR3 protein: CASSPPGQGGYEQYF. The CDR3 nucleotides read TGTGCCAGCTCACCACCGGGACAGGGGGGTTACGAGCAGTACTTC.